Listed below are T cell receptor beta chains from one sample, sequenced in a study of blood T cell repertoires in COVID-19. The assay was immunoSEQ multiplex PCR, and TCRdb's table has in-frame clones only and misses some. The sample holds 300,000 to 400,000 clones, approximately 90% seen once. Sequencing used PBMCs or T cells enriched from blood (not recorded which). The origin of the receptors is a woman under 30 who had recovered from COVID-19. The CDR3 runs from the conserved cysteine through the conserved F or W. A D gene is named only where the DNA matches it firmly. Not every row has a clone size; where given, it reads once, few, many or a size class.

J gene | clone size | V gene | D gene | CDR3 DNA | CDR3 protein
TRBJ2-2 | NA | TRBV11-2 | TRBD2 | TGTGCCAGCAGCTTAGCGGGGGGGAACACCGGGGAGCTGTTTTTT | CASSLAGGNTGELFF
TRBJ1-4 | NA | TRBV20-1 | NA | TGCAGTGCTAGTCTGGCAGGGGTTGGCAAACTGTTTTTT | CSASLAGVGKLFF
TRBJ2-2 | NA | TRBV2 | TRBD1 | TGTGCCAGCAGCTCCGGGACAGGGGCTACCGGGGAGCTGTTTTTT | CASSSGTGATGELFF
TRBJ2-7 | once | TRBV5-1 | TRBD2 | TGCGCCAGCAGCCCCAGTCGGGGAGGGTACGAGCAGTACTTC | CASSPSRGGYEQYF
TRBJ1-2 | NA | TRBV25-1 | NA | TGTGCCAGCAGTGAATCAGGATACTATGGCTACACCTTC | CASSESGYYGYTF
TRBJ2-7 | NA | TRBV4-1 | TRBD1 | TGCGCCAGCAGCCAAGGGACAGGGGGCTCCTACGAGCAGTACTTC | CASSQGTGGSYEQYF
TRBJ2-7 | NA | TRBV7-2 | TRBD1 | TGTGCCAGCAGCTCCGCGATGACAGGGATTAAAGGGGAGCAGTACTTC | CASSSAMTGIKGEQYF
TRBJ2-7 | once | TRBV7-2 | NA | TGTGCCAGCAGCCCACGCGGCGGGGAGGTAAACTTCCGATACGAGCAGTACTTC | CASSPRGGEVNFRYEQYF
TRBJ1-6 | NA | TRBV6-1 | NA | TGTGCCAGCAGTGAAGTTCCGGGGGGAGATTCACCCCTCCACTTT | CASSEVPGGDSPLHF
TRBJ1-5 | once | TRBV7-2 | TRBD1 | TGTGCCAGCAGCTTAAATCCAGGGGGCTTAGGTCAGCCCCAGCATTTT | CASSLNPGGLGQPQHF
TRBJ1-5 | NA | TRBV18 | NA | TGTGCCAGCTCACCAGGGGCGCTTAACCAGCCCCAGCATTTT | CASSPGALNQPQHF